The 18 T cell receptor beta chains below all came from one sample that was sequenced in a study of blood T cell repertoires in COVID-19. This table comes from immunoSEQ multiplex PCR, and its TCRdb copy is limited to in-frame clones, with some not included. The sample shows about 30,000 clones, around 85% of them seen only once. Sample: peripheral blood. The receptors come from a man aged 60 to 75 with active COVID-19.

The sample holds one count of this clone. The CDR3 nucleotides are TGTGCCAGCAGCGCAACCCGACGGACTAACACCGGGGAGCTGTTTTTT. Translation gives CASSATRRTNTGELFF. This chain links TRBV2 with TRBJ2-2; possibly TRBD2 for D (5 bases). The germline V and J ends were trimmed by 6 bases and 2 bases, with 16 bases remaining between them. CDR1 is SNHLY and CDR2 is FYNNEI in the germline V gene. The CDR3 length is 16 residues.

Here the CDR3 reads CASKLSRANTEAFF. The CDR3 bases are TGTGCCAGCAAACTCTCTAGAGCGAACACTGAAGCTTTCTTT. The rearrangement joins TRBV3-1 (or the pseudogene TRBV3-2) to TRBJ1-1; D is uncertain. With 7 bases removed from V and 1 base from J, the gap between germline ends came to 13 bases. The CDR3 spans 14 residues. CDR1 and CDR2 from the germline V gene are LGHDT and YNNKEL (reference sequence).

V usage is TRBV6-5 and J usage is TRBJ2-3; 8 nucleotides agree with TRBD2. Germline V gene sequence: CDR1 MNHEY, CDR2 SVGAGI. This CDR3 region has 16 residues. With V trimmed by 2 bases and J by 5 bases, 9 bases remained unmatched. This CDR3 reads CASSYGSGTSGDTQYF. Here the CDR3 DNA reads TGTGCCAGCAGTTACGGCTCGGGTACTAGCGGAGATACGCAGTATTTT.

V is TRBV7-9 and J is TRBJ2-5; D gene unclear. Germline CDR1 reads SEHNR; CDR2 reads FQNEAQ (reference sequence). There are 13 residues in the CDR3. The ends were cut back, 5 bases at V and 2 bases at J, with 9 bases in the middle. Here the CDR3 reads CASSQTYQETQYF. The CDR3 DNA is TGTGCCAGCAGCCAGACTTATCAAGAGACCCAGTACTTC.

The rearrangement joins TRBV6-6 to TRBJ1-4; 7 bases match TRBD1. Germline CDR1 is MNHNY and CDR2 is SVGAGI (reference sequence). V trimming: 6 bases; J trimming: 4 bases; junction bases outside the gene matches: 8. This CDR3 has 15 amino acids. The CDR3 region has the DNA TGTGCCAGCAGCCCCAGGGGGGCTAGTAATGAAAAACTGTTTTTT. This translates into CASSPRGASNEKLFF.

The CDR3 DNA is TGTGCCAGTAGTTCAGGGGAGGGGATTAACACAGATACGCAGTATTTT. Translated, it gives CASSSGEGINTDTQYF. The gene calls are TRBV19 and TRBJ2-3; TRBD2 might be the D (7 bases). The germline gives CDR1 LNHDA, CDR2 SQIVND (reference sequence). Trimming left V 5 bases short and J 2 bases short, with 17 bases between. This CDR3 contains 16 residues. Filled out from reference TRBV19 and TRBJ2-3, the complete variable domain reads DGGITQSPKYLFRKEGQNVTLSCEQNLNHDAMYWYRQDPGQGLRLIYYSQIVNDFQKGDIAEGYSVSREKKESFPLTVTSAQKNPTAFYLCASSSGEGINTDTQYFGPGTRLTVL.

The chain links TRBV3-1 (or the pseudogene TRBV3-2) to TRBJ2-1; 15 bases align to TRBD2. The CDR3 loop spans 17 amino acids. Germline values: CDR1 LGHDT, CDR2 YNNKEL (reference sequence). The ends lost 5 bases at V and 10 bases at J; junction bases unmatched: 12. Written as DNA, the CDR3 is TGTGCCAGCAGCTCGCCGAGGAGGACTAGCGGGAGGGGAGAGCAGTTCTTC. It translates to CASSSPRRTSGRGEQFF.

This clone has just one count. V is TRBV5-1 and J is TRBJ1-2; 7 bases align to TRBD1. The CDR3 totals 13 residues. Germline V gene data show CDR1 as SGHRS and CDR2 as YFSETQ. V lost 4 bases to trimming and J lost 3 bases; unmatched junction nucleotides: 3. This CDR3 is CASSEDRDYGYTF. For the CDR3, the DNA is TGCGCCAGCAGCGAAGACAGGGACTATGGCTACACCTTC.

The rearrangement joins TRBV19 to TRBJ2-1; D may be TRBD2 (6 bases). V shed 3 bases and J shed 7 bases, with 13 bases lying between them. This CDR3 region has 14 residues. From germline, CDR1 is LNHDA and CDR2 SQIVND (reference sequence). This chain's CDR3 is CASSIMGLNNEQFF. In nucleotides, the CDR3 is TGTGCCAGTAGTATTATGGGACTCAATAATGAGCAGTTCTTC.

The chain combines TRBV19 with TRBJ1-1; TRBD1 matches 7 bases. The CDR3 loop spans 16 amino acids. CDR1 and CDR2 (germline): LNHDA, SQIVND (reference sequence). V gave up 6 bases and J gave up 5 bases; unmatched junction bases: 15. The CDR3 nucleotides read TGTGCCAGTAGATCCCACCAGACAGGGAGGTTGACTGAAGCTTTCTTT. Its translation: CASRSHQTGRLTEAFF.

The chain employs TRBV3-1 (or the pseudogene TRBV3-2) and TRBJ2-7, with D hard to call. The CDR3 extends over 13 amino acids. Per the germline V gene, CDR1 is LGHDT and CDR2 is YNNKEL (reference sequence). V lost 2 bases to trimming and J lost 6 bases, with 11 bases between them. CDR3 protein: CASSQHGESEQYV. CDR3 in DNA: TGTGCCAGCAGCCAACATGGAGAAAGCGAGCAGTACGTC.

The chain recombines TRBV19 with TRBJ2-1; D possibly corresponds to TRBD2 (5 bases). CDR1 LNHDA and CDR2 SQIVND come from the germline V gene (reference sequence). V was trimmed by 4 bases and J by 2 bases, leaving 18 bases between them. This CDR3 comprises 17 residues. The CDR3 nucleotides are TGTGCCAGTAGTACTTACCTAGCAGGAGGCACCTACAATGAGCAGTTCTTC. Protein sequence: CASSTYLAGGTYNEQFF.

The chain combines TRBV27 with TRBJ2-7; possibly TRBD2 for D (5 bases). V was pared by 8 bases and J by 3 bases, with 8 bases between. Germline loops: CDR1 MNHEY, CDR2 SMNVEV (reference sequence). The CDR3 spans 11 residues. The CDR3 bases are TGTGCCAGCGGAGACTACTACGAGCAGTACTTC. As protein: CASGDYYEQYF.

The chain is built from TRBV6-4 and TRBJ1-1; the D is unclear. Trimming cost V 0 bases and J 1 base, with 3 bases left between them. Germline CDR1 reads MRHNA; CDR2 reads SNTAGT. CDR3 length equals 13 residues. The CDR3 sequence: CASSDSRNTEAFF. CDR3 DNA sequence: TGTGCCAGCAGTGACTCGAGGAACACTGAAGCTTTCTTT.

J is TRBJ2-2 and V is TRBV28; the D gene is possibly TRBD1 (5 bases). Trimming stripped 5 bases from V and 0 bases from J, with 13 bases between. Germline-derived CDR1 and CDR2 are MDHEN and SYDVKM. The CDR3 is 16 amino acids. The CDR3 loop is CASSANRFTNTGELFF. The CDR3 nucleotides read TGTGCCAGCAGTGCTAACAGGTTTACGAACACCGGGGAGCTGTTTTTT.

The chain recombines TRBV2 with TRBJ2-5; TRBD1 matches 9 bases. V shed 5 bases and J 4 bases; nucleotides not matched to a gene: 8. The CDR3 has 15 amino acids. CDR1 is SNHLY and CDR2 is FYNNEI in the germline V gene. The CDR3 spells CASSSGTGFIETQYF. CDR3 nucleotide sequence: TGTGCCAGCAGTTCCGGGACAGGGTTTATAGAGACCCAGTACTTC.

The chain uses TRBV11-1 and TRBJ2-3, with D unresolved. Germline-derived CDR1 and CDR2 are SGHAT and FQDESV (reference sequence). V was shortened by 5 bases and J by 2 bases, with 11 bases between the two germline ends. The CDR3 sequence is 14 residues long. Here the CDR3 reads CASSRRSPTDTQYF. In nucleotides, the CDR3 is TGTGCCAGCAGCCGTCGGAGTCCCACAGATACGCAGTATTTT.

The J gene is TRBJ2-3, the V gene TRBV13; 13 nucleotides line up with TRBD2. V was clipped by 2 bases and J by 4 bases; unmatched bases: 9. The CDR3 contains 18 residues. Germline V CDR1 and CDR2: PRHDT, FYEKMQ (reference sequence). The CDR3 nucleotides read TGTGCCAGCAGCTTAAGTTTGGGACTAGCGGGACCTGCAGATACGCAGTATTTT. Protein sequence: CASSLSLGLAGPADTQYF.